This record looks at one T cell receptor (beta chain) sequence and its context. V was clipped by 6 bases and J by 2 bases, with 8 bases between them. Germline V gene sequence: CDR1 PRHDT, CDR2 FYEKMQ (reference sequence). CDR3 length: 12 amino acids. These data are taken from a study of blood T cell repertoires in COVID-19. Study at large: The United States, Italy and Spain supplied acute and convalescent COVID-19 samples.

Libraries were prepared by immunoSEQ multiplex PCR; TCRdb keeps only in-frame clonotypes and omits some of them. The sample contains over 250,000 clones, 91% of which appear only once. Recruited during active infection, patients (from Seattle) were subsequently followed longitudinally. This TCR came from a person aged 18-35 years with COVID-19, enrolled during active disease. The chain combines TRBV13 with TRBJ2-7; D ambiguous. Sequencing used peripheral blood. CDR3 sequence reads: CASSSSPYEQYF. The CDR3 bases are TGTGCCAGCAGTTCGTCCCCCTACGAGCAGTACTTC.